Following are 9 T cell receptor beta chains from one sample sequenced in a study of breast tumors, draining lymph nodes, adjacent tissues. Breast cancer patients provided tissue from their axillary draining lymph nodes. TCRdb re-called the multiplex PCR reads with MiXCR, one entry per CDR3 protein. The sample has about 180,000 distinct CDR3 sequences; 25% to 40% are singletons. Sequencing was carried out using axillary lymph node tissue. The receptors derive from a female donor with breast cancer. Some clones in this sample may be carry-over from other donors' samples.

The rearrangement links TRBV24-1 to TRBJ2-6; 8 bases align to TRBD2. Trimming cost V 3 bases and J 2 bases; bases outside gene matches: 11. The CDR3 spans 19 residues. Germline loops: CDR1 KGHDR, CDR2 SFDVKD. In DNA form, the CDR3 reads TGTGCCACCAGTGATCCTCAGGGGCGGGGGGCTACTGGGGCCAACGTCCTGACTTTC. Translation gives CATSDPQGRGATGANVLTF.

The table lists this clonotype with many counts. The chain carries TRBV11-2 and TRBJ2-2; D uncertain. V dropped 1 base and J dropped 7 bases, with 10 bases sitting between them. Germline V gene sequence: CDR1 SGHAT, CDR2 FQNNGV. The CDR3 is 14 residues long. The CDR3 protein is CASSLVALGGELFF. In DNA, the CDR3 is TGTGCCAGCAGCTTAGTTGCGTTGGGCGGGGAGCTGTTTTTT.

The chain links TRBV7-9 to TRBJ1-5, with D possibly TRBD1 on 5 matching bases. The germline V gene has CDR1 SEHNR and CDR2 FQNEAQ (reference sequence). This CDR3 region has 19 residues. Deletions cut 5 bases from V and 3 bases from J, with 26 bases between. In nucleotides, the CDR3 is TGTGCCAGCAGCACCCTTGATTGGCCGACAGTCGTGGACAATCAGCCCCAGCATTTT. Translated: CASSTLDWPTVVDNQPQHF.

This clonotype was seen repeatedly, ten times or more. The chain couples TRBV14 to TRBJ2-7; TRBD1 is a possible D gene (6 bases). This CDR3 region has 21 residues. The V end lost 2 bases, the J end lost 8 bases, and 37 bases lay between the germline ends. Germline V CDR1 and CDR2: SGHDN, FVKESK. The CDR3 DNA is TGTGCCAGCAGCCAAAGCCCCACAGGGTTTATCTCCTACTACGAGCAGGTAAAGCAGTACTTC. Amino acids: CASSQSPTGFISYYEQVKQYF.

This CDR3 reads CATSRDGTGPNSPLHF. The CDR3 region has the DNA TGTGCCACCAGCAGAGATGGTACAGGACCCAATTCACCCCTCCACTTT. The V gene is TRBV15, the J gene TRBJ1-6, with a weak D call TRBD1 (5 bases). The ends were cut back, 0 bases at V and 7 bases at J, with 13 bases in the middle. In germline, CDR1 is LNHNV, CDR2 YYDKDF (reference sequence). CDR3 length: 16 residues.

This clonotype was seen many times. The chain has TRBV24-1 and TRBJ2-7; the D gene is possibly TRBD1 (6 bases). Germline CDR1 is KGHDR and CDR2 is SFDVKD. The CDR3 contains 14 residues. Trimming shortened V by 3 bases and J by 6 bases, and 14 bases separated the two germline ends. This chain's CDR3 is CATSDGGLATEQYF. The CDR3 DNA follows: TGTGCCACCAGTGATGGGGGCTTAGCGACCGAGCAGTACTTC.

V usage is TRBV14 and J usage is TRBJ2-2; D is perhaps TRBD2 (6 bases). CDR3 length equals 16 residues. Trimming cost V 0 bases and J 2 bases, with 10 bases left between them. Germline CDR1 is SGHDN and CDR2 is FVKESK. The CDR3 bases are TGTGCCAGCAGCCAAGAACGGGGGACTAACACCGGGGAGCTGTTTTTT. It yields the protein CASSQERGTNTGELFF. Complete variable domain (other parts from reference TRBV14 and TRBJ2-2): EAGVTQFPSHSVIEKGQTVTLRCDPISGHDNLYWYRRVMGKEIKFLLHFVKESKQDESGMPNNRFLAERTGGTYSTLKVQPAELEDSGVYFCASSQERGTNTGELFFGEGSRLTVL.

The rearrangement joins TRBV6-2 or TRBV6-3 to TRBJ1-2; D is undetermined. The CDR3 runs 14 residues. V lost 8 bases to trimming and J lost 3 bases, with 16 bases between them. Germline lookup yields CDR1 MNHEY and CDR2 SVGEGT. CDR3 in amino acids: CASGFLTGDYGYTF. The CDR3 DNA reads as TGTGCCAGCGGCTTTCTGACGGGCGACTATGGCTACACCTTC.

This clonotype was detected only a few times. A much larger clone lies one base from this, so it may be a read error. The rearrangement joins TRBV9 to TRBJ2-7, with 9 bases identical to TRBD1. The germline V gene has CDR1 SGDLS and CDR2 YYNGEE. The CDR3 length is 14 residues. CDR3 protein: CASSEQGASDEQSF. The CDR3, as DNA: TGTGCCAGCAGCGAACAGGGGGCTTCGGACGAGCAGTCCTTC.